The 24 T cell receptor beta chains below come from one sample, sequenced in a study of cytomegalovirus exposure and HLA in healthy donors. Sequencing was performed with immunoSEQ multiplex PCR; in TCRdb, only in-frame clones are kept and a portion is missing. The sample comprises 100,000 to 120,000 clones, around 90% of which are singletons, and approximately 1.9% rests with the top ten. Sequences were obtained from PBMCs. Every receptor here comes from a woman aged 18-29 years in good health and CMV-seronegative.

The chain carries TRBV7-9 and TRBJ1-5; possible D gene TRBD1, 6 bases. V was cut by 1 base and J by 4 bases, with 11 bases left in between. The germline V gene encodes CDR1 SEHNR and CDR2 FQNEAQ (reference sequence). The CDR3 extends over 15 amino acids. Written as DNA, the CDR3 is TGTGCCAGCAGCTTAGGGACAGTCTGGAATCAGCCCCAGCATTTT. Translation: CASSLGTVWNQPQHF.

The CDR3 spells CASSLGGNTGELFF. The CDR3 DNA reads TGTGCCAGCAGTTTGGGAGGGAACACCGGGGAGCTGTTTTTT. V is TRBV28 and J is TRBJ2-2, with D possibly TRBD2 on 6 matching bases. This CDR3 comprises 14 residues. The V gene's germline CDR1 is MDHEN and CDR2 SYDVKM. Trimming took off 3 bases at V and 1 base at J, with 6 bases between the two ends. Full variable domain (missing parts from reference TRBV28 and TRBJ2-2): DVKVTQSSRYLVKRTGEKVFLECVQDMDHENMFWYRQDPGLGLRLIYFSYDVKMKEKGDIPEGYSVSREKKERFSLILESASTNQTSMYLCASSLGGNTGELFFGEGSRLTVL.

The V and J genes are TRBV6-5 and TRBJ2-1; D unresolved. V was cut by 0 bases and J by 8 bases, with 8 bases left in between. Germline values: CDR1 MNHEY, CDR2 SVGAGI. The CDR3 has 13 amino acids. The CDR3 coding sequence is TGTGCCAGCAGTTACTCAGTACACGATGAGCAGTTCTTC. Amino acid sequence: CASSYSVHDEQFF.

This clone was seen a single time. V is TRBV6-6 and J is TRBJ1-2, with TRBD1 identical over 9 bases. CDR3 length: 14 amino acids. Germline V gene sequence: CDR1 MNHNY, CDR2 SVGAGI (reference sequence). With 4 bases clipped from V and 8 bases from J, the junction kept 8 bases outside the gene matches. The CDR3 reads CASSSPGTGNGYTF. Here the CDR3 DNA reads TGTGCCAGCAGTTCACCCGGGACAGGGAACGGCTACACCTTC.

The chain joins TRBV7-9 to TRBJ2-7, with D perhaps matching TRBD2 (7 bases). Trimming stripped 2 bases from V and 12 bases from J, with 17 bases between. Germline assignment: CDR1 SEHNR and CDR2 FQNEAQ (reference sequence). CDR3 size: 13 residues. The CDR3 here is CASSLKRGGFLYF. The CDR3 DNA sequence: TGTGCCAGCAGCTTAAAAAGGGGGGGCTTCCTGTACTTC. Filled out from reference TRBV7-9 and TRBJ2-7, the complete variable domain reads DTGVSQNPRHKITKRGQNVTFRCDPISEHNRLYWYRQTLGQGPEFLTYFQNEAQLEKSRLLSDRFSAERPKGSFSTLEIQRTEQGDSAMYLCASSLKRGGFLYFGPGTRLTVT.

CDR3 residues: CASSLYTPVGRGVNEQFF. CDR3 DNA sequence: TGTGCCAGCAGTTTATATACCCCTGTGGGGCGGGGAGTCAATGAGCAGTTCTTC. The rearrangement links TRBV27 to TRBJ2-1, with a weak D call TRBD2 (6 bases). The CDR3 extends over 18 amino acids. V lost 1 base to trimming and J lost 6 bases, with 22 bases between them. CDR1 is MNHEY, CDR2 SMNVEV, per germline (reference sequence).

The V gene is TRBV7-3, the J gene TRBJ2-1, with TRBD2 identical over 10 bases. The CDR3 is made up of 15 amino acids. The germline V gene encodes CDR1 SGHTA and CDR2 FQGTGA. V was pared by 5 bases and J by 4 bases, with 5 bases of the junction left unmatched. CDR3 nucleotide sequence: TGTGCCAGCAGCGAGGGTAGCGGGGGGTACAATGAGCAGTTCTTC. It is translated as CASSEGSGGYNEQFF.

The chain uses TRBV30 and TRBJ1-1; D ambiguous. This CDR3 contains 16 residues. CDR1 is GTSNPN and CDR2 is SVGIG in the germline V gene (reference sequence). V lost 4 bases to trimming and J lost 2 bases, with 20 bases between them. Written as DNA, the CDR3 is TGTGCCTGGATACCACGACCAGGAAGTCGAAACACTGAAGCTTTCTTT. It is translated as CAWIPRPGSRNTEAFF.

V usage is TRBV2 and J usage is TRBJ1-1; TRBD1 aligns across 7 bases. The germline V gene encodes CDR1 SNHLY and CDR2 FYNNEI. The CDR3 extends over 14 amino acids. The V gene end was trimmed by 7 bases and the J gene end by 5 bases; junction bases not matched to a gene: 10. The CDR3 region is CASMRQGVGTEAFF. The CDR3 region has the DNA TGTGCCAGCATGAGACAGGGAGTAGGGACTGAAGCTTTCTTT.

The chain is built from TRBV6-5 and TRBJ2-7; D is possibly TRBD1 (5 bases). Germline V gene data show CDR1 as MNHEY and CDR2 as SVGAGI. The CDR3 is 14 residues long. V lost 5 bases, J lost 6 bases, and 17 bases lay in between. The CDR3, as DNA: TGTGCCAGCAGTAACCGACAGACAGCCACCGAGCAGTACTTC. Its translation: CASSNRQTATEQYF.

The chain is built from TRBV9 and TRBJ2-5; D may be TRBD1 (5 bases). There are 15 residues in the CDR3. Trimming left V 0 bases short and J 5 bases short, with 14 bases between. From germline, CDR1 is SGDLS and CDR2 YYNGEE. The DNA of the CDR3 is TGTGCCAGCAGCGTAGTTTTGGCAGGGCAGGAGACCCAGTACTTC. Amino acids: CASSVVLAGQETQYF. The complete variable domain, with remaining parts taken from reference TRBV9 and TRBJ2-5, reads DSGVTQTPKHLITATGQRVTLRCSPRSGDLSVYWYQQSLDQGLQFLIQYYNGEERAKGNILERFSAQQFPDLHSELNLSSLELGDSALYFCASSVVLAGQETQYFGPGTRLLVL.

The rearrangement links TRBV7-9 to TRBJ2-7, with 7 bases matching TRBD2. The trim removed 1 base at V and 2 bases at J, leaving 2 bases unmatched. In germline, CDR1 is SEHNR, CDR2 FQNEAQ (reference sequence). CDR3 length: 14 residues. CDR3 coding DNA: TGTGCCAGCAGCTTAGGCGGGGGAACCTACGAGCAGTACTTC. This sequence encodes CASSLGGGTYEQYF. Full variable domain (outside the CDR3, taken from reference TRBV7-9 and TRBJ2-7): DTGVSQNPRHKITKRGQNVTFRCDPISEHNRLYWYRQTLGQGPEFLTYFQNEAQLEKSRLLSDRFSAERPKGSFSTLEIQRTEQGDSAMYLCASSLGGGTYEQYFGPGTRLTVT.

The chain links TRBV25-1 to TRBJ2-7; 8 bases agree with TRBD1. Looked up from germline, CDR1 is MGHDK and CDR2 is SYGVNS. With V trimmed by 6 bases and J by 3 bases, 4 bases remained unmatched. This CDR3 spans 13 amino acids. This CDR3 is CASSPGTGYEQYF. CDR3 DNA sequence: TGTGCCAGCAGCCCCGGGACAGGCTACGAGCAGTACTTC.

The genes are TRBV4-3 and TRBJ1-2, with unresolved D. The V end lost 0 bases, the J end lost 7 bases, and 15 bases lay between the germline ends. Germline assignment: CDR1 LGHNA and CDR2 YSLEER. The CDR3 has 15 residues. CDR3 region: CASSQEAGRSGGYTF. Here the CDR3 DNA reads TGCGCCAGCAGCCAAGAGGCGGGCCGGTCGGGTGGCTACACCTTC.

This clone was recorded only once. The chain recombines TRBV4-3 with TRBJ1-1, with D unclear. Germline V CDR1 and CDR2: LGHNA, YSLEER. This CDR3 is 16 amino acids long. Trimming pared 0 bases from V and 7 bases from J, leaving 18 bases between. The CDR3 protein is CASSQDRYTLASEAFF. The CDR3, as DNA: TGCGCCAGCAGCCAAGATCGATACACCCTGGCCAGTGAAGCTTTCTTT.

This clone has a handful of counts. The rearrangement uses TRBV27 and TRBJ2-7; D perhaps matches TRBD2 (5 bases). The CDR3 consists of 14 residues. V was trimmed by 2 bases and J by 3 bases, leaving 11 bases between them. Germline values: CDR1 MNHEY, CDR2 SMNVEV (reference sequence). Written as DNA, the CDR3 is TGTGCCAGCAGTTTAAGCGGCCGGGGCTACGAGCAGTACTTC. This translates into CASSLSGRGYEQYF.

The V and J genes are TRBV5-1 and TRBJ2-3; TRBD2 aligns across 7 bases. There are 12 residues in the CDR3. The J segment lost 11 bases and the V segment lost 1 base, leaving 4 bases of the junction unmatched. Per the germline V gene, CDR1 is SGHRS and CDR2 is YFSETQ. CDR3 sequence: CASSLPGEGQYF. CDR3 in DNA: TGCGCCAGCAGCTTGCCGGGGGAGGGGCAGTATTTT.

The rearrangement joins TRBV27 to TRBJ1-5, with 8 bases matching TRBD1. Looked up from germline, CDR1 is MNHEY and CDR2 is SMNVEV (reference sequence). With V trimmed by 6 bases and J by 9 bases, 13 bases remained unmatched. The CDR3 has 15 residues. The CDR3 region has the DNA TGTGCCAGCAGAACTACCTCAGGGGGCCTTCGGCCCCAGCATTTT. It encodes CASRTTSGGLRPQHF.

The rearrangement uses TRBV18 and TRBJ2-2, with D unclear. CDR3 length: 15 amino acids. The germline CDR1 and CDR2 sequences are KGHSH and LQKENI. Trimming took 0 bases from V and 6 from J, leaving 11 bases between them. This chain's CDR3 is CASSPPPRSPGELFF. DNA of the CDR3: TGTGCCAGCTCACCACCGCCTAGATCGCCCGGGGAGCTGTTTTTT. The whole variable domain, remainder taken from reference TRBV18 and TRBJ2-2, is NAGVMQNPRHLVRRRGQEARLRCSPMKGHSHVYWYRQLPEEGLKFMVYLQKENIIDESGMPKERFSAEFPKEGPSILRIQQVVRGDSAAYFCASSPPPRSPGELFFGEGSRLTVL.

V usage is TRBV5-1 and J usage is TRBJ2-1, with TRBD2 as a possible D gene (5 bases). CDR1 is SGHRS, CDR2 YFSETQ, per germline. V dropped 4 bases and J dropped 11 bases, with 13 bases sitting between them. The CDR3 is made up of 12 amino acids. CDR3 sequence (DNA): TGCGCCAGCAGCGCACTAGGGTCCCAGCAGTTCTTC. As protein: CASSALGSQQFF.

The V gene is TRBV6-4, the J gene TRBJ2-7; 13 nucleotides match TRBD2. Germline V gene sequence: CDR1 MRHNA, CDR2 SNTAGT. CDR3 length equals 16 residues. The ends lost 3 bases at V and 4 bases at J; junction bases unmatched: 6. The CDR3 loop is CASSERGLAGAYEQYF. The CDR3 DNA sequence: TGTGCCAGCAGTGAACGAGGACTAGCGGGAGCGTACGAGCAGTACTTC.

The rearrangement joins TRBV9 to TRBJ1-2, with 8 positions matching TRBD1. The CDR3 extends over 15 amino acids. V dropped 3 bases and J dropped 4; count of bases not matched to a gene: 8. Germline lookup yields CDR1 SGDLS and CDR2 YYNGEE. The CDR3 sequence: CASSAPDRGFYGYTF. CDR3 DNA: TGTGCCAGCAGCGCCCCAGACAGGGGTTTCTATGGCTACACCTTC.

The V call is TRBV7-3, the J call TRBJ2-1; TRBD2 is a possible D gene (7 bases). Trimming left V 3 bases short and J 7 bases short, with 25 bases between. Germline-derived CDR1 and CDR2 are SGHTA and FQGTGA. This CDR3 is built from 18 residues. The CDR3 is CASSFFLGAERGSNEQFF. Written as DNA, the CDR3 is TGTGCCAGCAGCTTCTTTCTGGGGGCGGAGCGGGGCTCAAATGAGCAGTTCTTC. Full variable domain (rest looked up from reference TRBV7-3 and TRBJ2-1): GAGVSQTPSNKVTEKGKYVELRCDPISGHTALYWYRQSLGQGPEFLIYFQGTGAADDSGLPNDRFFAVRPEGSVSTLKIQRTERGDSAVYLCASSFFLGAERGSNEQFFGPGTRLTVL.

This chain connects TRBV29-1 to TRBJ1-1; TRBD1 is a possible D gene (5 bases). The V end was cut by 3 bases, the J end by 3 bases, with 14 bases between. CDR3 length: 14 residues. Germline V CDR1 and CDR2: SQVTM, ANQGSEA. The CDR3 spells CSVEVGAKDTEAFF. In nucleotides, the CDR3 is TGCAGCGTTGAGGTAGGGGCCAAGGACACTGAAGCTTTCTTT.